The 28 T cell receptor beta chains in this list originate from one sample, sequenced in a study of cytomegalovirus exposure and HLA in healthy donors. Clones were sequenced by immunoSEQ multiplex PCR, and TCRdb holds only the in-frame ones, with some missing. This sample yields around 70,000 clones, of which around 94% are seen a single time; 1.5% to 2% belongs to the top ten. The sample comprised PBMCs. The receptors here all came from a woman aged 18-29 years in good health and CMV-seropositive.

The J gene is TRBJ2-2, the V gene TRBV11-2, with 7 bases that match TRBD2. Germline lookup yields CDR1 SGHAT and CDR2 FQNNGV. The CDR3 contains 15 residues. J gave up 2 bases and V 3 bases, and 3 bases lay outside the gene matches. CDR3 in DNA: TGTGCCAGCAGCTTGGGGGGGGGAAACACCGGGGAGCTGTTTTTT. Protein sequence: CASSLGGGNTGELFF.

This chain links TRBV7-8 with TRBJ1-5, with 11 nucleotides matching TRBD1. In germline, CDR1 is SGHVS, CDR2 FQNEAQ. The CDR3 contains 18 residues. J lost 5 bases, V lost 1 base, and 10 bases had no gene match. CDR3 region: CASSLGKPGQGDDQPQHF. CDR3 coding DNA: TGTGCCAGCAGCTTAGGAAAACCGGGACAGGGGGATGATCAGCCCCAGCATTTT.

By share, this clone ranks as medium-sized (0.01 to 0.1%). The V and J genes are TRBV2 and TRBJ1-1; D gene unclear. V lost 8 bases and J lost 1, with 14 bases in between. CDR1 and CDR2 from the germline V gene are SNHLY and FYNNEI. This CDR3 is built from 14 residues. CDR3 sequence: CASDGVLGNTEAFF. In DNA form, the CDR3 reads TGTGCCAGCGACGGAGTTTTGGGGAACACTGAAGCTTTCTTT.

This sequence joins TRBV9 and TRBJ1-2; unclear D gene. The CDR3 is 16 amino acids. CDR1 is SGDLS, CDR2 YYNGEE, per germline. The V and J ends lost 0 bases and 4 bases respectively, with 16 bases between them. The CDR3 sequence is CASSVERSGFGYGYTF. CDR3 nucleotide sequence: TGTGCCAGCAGCGTAGAACGATCGGGGTTTGGCTATGGCTACACCTTC.

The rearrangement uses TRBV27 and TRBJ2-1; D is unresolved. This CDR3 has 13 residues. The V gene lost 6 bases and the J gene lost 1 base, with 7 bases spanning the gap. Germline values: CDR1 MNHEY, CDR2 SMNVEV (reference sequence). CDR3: CASRRRSYNEQFF. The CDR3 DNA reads TGTGCCAGCAGACGGAGATCCTACAATGAGCAGTTCTTC.

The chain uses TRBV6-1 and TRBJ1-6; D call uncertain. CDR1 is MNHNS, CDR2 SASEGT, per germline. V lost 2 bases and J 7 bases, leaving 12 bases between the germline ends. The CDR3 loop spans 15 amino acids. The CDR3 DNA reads TGTGCCAGCAGTGAAATTCAAACGGAGAATTCACCCCTCCACTTT. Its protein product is CASSEIQTENSPLHF.

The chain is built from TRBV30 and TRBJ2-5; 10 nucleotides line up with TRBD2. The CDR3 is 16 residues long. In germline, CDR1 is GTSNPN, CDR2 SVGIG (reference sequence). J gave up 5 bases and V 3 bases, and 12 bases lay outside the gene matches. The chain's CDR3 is CAWSAPSGGNGETQYF. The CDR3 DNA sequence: TGTGCCTGGAGCGCCCCTAGCGGGGGAAACGGGGAGACCCAGTACTTC.

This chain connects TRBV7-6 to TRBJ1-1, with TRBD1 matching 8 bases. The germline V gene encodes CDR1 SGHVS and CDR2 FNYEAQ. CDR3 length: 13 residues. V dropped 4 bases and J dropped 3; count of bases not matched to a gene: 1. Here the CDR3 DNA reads TGTGCCAGCAGCTCGGGACAGGACACTGAAGCTTTCTTT. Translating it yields CASSSGQDTEAFF.

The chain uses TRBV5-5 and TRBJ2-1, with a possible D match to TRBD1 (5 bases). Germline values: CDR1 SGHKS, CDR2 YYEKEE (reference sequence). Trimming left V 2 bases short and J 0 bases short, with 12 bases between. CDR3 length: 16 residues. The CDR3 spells CASSFPGIGSYNEQFF. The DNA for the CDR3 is TGTGCCAGCAGCTTTCCAGGGATAGGCTCCTACAATGAGCAGTTCTTC.

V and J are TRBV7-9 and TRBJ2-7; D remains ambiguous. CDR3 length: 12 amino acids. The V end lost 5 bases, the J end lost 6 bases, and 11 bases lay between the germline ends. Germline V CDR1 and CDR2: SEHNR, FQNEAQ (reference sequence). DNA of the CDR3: TGTGCCAGCAGCCCACTTGGTTCCGAGCAGTACTTC. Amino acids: CASSPLGSEQYF.

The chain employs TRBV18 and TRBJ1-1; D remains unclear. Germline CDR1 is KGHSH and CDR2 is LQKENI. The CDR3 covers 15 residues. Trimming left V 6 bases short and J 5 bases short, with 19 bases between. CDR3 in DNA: TGTGCCAGCTCCCAGGTCGGGGTGGTGTTGACTGAAGCTTTCTTT. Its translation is CASSQVGVVLTEAFF. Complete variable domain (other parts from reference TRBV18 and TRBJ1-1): NAGVMQNPRHLVRRRGQEARLRCSPMKGHSHVYWYRQLPEEGLKFMVYLQKENIIDESGMPKERFSAEFPKEGPSILRIQQVVRGDSAAYFCASSQVGVVLTEAFFGQGTRLTVV.

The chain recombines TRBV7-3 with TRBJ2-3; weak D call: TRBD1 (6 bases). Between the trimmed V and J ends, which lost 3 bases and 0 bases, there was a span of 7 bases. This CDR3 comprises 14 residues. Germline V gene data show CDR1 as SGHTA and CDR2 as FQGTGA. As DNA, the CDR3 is TGTGCCAGCAGCTTCGGACAGAGCACAGATACGCAGTATTTT. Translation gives CASSFGQSTDTQYF.

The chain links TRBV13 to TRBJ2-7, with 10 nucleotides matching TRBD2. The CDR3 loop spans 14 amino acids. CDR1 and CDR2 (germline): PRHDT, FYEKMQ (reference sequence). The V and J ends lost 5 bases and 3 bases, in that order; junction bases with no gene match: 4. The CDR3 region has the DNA TGTGCCAGCAGCGCCAGGACTAGCGGCTACGAGCAGTACTTC. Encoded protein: CASSARTSGYEQYF. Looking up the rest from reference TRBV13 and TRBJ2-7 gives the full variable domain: AAGVIQSPRHLIKEKRETATLKCYPIPRHDTVYWYQQGPGQDPQFLISFYEKMQSDKGSIPDRFSAQQFSDYHSELNMSSLELGDSALYFCASSARTSGYEQYFGPGTRLTVT.

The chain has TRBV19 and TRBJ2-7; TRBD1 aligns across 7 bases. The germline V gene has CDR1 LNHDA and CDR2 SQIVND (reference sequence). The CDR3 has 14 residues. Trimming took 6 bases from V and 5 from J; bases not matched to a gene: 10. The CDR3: CASSPQGWGNEQYF. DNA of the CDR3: TGTGCCAGTAGCCCACAGGGGTGGGGAAACGAGCAGTACTTC.

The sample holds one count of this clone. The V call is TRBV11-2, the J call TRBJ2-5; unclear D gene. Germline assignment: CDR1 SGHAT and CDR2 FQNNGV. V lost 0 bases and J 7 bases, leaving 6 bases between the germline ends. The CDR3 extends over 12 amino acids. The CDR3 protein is CASSLEGATQYF. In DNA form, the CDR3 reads TGTGCCAGCAGCTTAGAAGGAGCGACCCAGTACTTC.

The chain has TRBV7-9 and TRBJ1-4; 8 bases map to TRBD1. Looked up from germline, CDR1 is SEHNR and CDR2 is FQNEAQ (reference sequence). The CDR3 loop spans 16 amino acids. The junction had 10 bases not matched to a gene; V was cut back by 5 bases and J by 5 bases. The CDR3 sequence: CASSPDRGKWNEKLFF. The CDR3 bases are TGTGCCAGCAGCCCCGACAGGGGCAAGTGGAATGAAAAACTGTTTTTT. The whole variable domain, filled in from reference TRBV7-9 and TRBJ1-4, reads DTGVSQNPRHKITKRGQNVTFRCDPISEHNRLYWYRQTLGQGPEFLTYFQNEAQLEKSRLLSDRFSAERPKGSFSTLEIQRTEQGDSAMYLCASSPDRGKWNEKLFFGSGTQLSVL.

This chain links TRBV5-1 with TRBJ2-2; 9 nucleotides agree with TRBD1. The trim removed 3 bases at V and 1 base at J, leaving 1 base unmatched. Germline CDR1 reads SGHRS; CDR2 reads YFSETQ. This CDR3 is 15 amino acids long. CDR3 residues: CASSWDRVNTGELFF. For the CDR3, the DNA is TGCGCCAGCAGCTGGGACAGGGTGAACACCGGGGAGCTGTTTTTT.

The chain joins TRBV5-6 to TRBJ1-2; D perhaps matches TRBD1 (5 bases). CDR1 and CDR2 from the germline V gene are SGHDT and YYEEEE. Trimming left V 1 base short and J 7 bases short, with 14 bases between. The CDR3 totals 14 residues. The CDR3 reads CASSLLSGWSGYTF. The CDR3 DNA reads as TGTGCCAGCAGCTTGTTATCAGGGTGGAGTGGCTACACCTTC.

The CDR3 is CASSEGGRNTDTQYF. The CDR3 DNA sequence: TGCGCCAGCAGCGAGGGAGGTCGGAACACAGATACGCAGTATTTT. The chain joins TRBV5-1 to TRBJ2-3, with D maybe TRBD2 (6 bases). V was shortened by 4 bases and J by 2 bases, with 14 bases between the two germline ends. CDR3 length equals 15 residues. Germline CDR1 reads SGHRS; CDR2 reads YFSETQ.

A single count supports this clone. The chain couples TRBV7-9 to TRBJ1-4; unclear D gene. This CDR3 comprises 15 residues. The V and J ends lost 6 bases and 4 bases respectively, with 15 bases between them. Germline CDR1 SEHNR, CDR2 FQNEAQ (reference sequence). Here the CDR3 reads CASSSSAVNNEKLFF. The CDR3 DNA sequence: TGTGCCAGCAGTTCCTCCGCAGTCAATAATGAAAAACTGTTTTTT.

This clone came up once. The CDR3 region is CASSLGSRLNTGELFF. DNA of the CDR3: TGCGCCAGCAGCTTGGGGAGTCGGTTGAACACCGGGGAGCTGTTTTTT. The chain combines TRBV5-1 with TRBJ2-2; D is unclear. This CDR3 has 16 residues. The germline gives CDR1 SGHRS, CDR2 YFSETQ. V lost 0 bases to trimming and J lost 1 base, with 10 bases between them.

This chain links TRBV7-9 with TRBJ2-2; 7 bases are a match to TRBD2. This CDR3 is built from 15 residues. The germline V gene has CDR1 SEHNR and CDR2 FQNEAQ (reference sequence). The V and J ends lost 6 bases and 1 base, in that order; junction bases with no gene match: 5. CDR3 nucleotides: TGTGCCAGCAGACAGATAGCGGGGAACACCGGGGAGCTGTTTTTT. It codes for CASRQIAGNTGELFF. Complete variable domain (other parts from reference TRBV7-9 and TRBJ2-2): DTGVSQNPRHKITKRGQNVTFRCDPISEHNRLYWYRQTLGQGPEFLTYFQNEAQLEKSRLLSDRFSAERPKGSFSTLEIQRTEQGDSAMYLCASRQIAGNTGELFFGEGSRLTVL.

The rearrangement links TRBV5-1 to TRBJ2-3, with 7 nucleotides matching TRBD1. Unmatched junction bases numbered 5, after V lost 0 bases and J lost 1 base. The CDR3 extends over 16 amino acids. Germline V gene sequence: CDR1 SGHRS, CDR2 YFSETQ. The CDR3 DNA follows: TGCGCCAGCAGCTTGGCTCGGACAGGCCGCACAGATACGCAGTATTTT. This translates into CASSLARTGRTDTQYF.

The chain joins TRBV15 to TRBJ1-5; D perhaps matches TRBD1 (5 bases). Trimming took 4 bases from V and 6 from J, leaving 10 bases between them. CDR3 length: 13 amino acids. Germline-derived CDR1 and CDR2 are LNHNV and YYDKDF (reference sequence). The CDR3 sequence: CATSMWGSQPQHF. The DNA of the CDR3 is TGTGCCACCAGCATGTGGGGCTCTCAGCCCCAGCATTTT.

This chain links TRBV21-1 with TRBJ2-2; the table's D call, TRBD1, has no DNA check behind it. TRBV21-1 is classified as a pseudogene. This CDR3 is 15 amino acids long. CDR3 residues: CASSNVTDNTGELFF. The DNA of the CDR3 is TGTGCCAGCAGCAACGTGACAGATAACACCGGGGAGCTGTTTTTT.

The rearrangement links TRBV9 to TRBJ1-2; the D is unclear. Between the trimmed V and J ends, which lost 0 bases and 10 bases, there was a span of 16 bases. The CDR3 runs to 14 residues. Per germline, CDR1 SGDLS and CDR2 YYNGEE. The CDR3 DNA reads TGTGCCAGCAGCGTAGCTACTAGCCCCGGATACTACACCTTC. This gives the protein CASSVATSPGYYTF.

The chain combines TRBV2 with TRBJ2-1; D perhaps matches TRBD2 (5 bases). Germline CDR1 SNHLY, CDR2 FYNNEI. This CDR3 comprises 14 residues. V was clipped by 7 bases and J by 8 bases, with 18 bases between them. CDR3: CASKPSSGFDEQFF. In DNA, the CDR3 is TGTGCCAGCAAGCCGAGCTCGGGGTTCGATGAGCAGTTCTTC. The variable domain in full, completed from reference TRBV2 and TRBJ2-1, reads EPEVTQTPSHQVTQMGQEVILRCVPISNHLYFYWYRQILGQKVEFLVSFYNNEISEKSEIFDDQFSVERPDGSNFTLKIRSTKLEDSAMYFCASKPSSGFDEQFFGPGTRLTVL.

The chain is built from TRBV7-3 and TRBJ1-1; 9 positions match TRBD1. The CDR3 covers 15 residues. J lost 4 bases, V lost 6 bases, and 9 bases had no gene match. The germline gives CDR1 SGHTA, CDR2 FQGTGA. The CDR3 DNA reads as TGTGCCAGCAGGTATACAGGGGGCCAAGCCACTGAAGCTTTCTTT. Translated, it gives CASRYTGGQATEAFF. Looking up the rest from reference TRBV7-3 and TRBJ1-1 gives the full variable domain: GAGVSQTPSNKVTEKGKYVELRCDPISGHTALYWYRQSLGQGPEFLIYFQGTGAADDSGLPNDRFFAVRPEGSVSTLKIQRTERGDSAVYLCASRYTGGQATEAFFGQGTRLTVV.